This TCR beta chain emerged from a study of blood T cell repertoires in COVID-19. The overall study: There were acute and convalescent COVID-19 samples, and they came from the United States, Italy and Spain. PBMCs, B-cell-depleted T cells, or T cells were the source of the cDNA or gDNA that made up the material.

CDR3 length: 17 residues. Authors' analysis steps: Reference gene primers were amplified, and this amplification served to estimate nucleated cell counts. Clones were read by immunoSEQ multiplex PCR, and TCRdb kept only the in-frame ones, dropping some. The D gene and trimming were derived from the DNA, and the V and J assignments and clone size from that table. The table lists under 300,000 clones, approximately 90% of them singletons. The specimen was peripheral blood. The clonotype originates from a woman in her thirties or forties who had recovered from COVID-19. The chain has TRBV7-5 and TRBJ2-1; the table's TRBD2 call for D was not verified on the DNA. TRBV7-5 is marked as a pseudogene. CDR3 sequence reads: CARSLAVGLATYNEQFF. The CDR3 DNA reads TGTGCCAGAAGCTTAGCGGTGGGACTAGCGACCTACAATGAGCAGTTCTTC.